The clone carrying this TCR beta chain was detected only a few times. Losses at the gene ends were 5 bases for V and 3 bases for J; bases not matched to a gene: 6. The length of the CDR3 is 14 residues. Germline CDR1 and CDR2: DFQATT and SNEGSKA (reference sequence). TCRbeta library preparation incorporated unique molecular identifiers. TCRdb re-derived calls from the PCR reads in MiXCR, one entry per CDR3 protein. The sample has around 380,000 distinct CDR3 sequences; approximately 11% are singletons. This entry comes from a study of T-cell reconstitution after alpha-beta-depleted transplantation in children.

The sequencing here drew on PBMCs from the stem cell graft donor, taken from the stem cell graft. This receptor was obtained from a human donor who donated a stem cell graft to a child with acute myeloid leukemia. The chain carries TRBV20-1 and TRBJ1-3, with TRBD1 matching 8 bases. The CDR3 DNA reads TGCAGTGCTGGGCCCGGGACAGGTGGAAACACCATATATTTT. It translates to CSAGPGTGGNTIYF.